Listed here is a single T cell receptor (beta chain). What antigen it recognizes has not been identified. The record has no base qualities; no much larger clone is one base away. The sample belongs to a study of patients and donors after allogeneic stem cell transplantation (dated by TCRdb to the early 2020s). Receptor amplification or capture employed RT-PCR. For sequencing, a NextSeq 550 was employed. TCRdb passed the public sequencing reads through fastp at Q25 and MiXCR, retaining productive beta sequences. Every entry covers one CDR3 protein and lists the most common genes and DNA from its rows. The sample data list some 90,000 distinct CDR3 sequences, and around 48% of these were observed just once. Together, the top ten hold roughly three fifths of the sample. Cut back by 6 bases and 1 base, the V and J ends lie 9 bases apart. Spanning cysteine to phenylalanine, the CDR3 consists of 13 amino acids. The sequence is cut down to CDR3 DNA, 39 bases in frame from base 1.

This chain joins TRBV12-3 or TRBV12-4 to TRBJ2-5; tentative D gene TRBD1, with 6 bases matching. The sequenced sample was blood, either unsorted or a sorted T cell fraction (not recorded which). This clonotype was obtained from a human donor who was either an allogeneic HSCT recipient or a stem cell or donor lymphocyte infusion donor (not recorded which). It is not recorded whose cells these are; they may come from a transplant donor. In nucleotide form, the sequence is TGTGCCAGCAGGGACAGTCGCCAAGAGACCCAGTACTTC. It is translated as CASRDSRQETQYF.